The clone carrying this T cell receptor (beta chain) was seen a single time. Its antigen is undetermined. The method was immunoSEQ multiplex PCR; TCRdb's version includes in-frame clones alone and lacks a portion of them. This table holds around 41,000 clones, approximately 79% found once. Patients had resection in Japan or China between 2014 and 2017. Each case's diagnosis was confirmed by two pathologists on H&E. The data belong to a study of immune evolution from preneoplasia to lung adenocarcinoma. Study conclusions and caveats: Highest clonality occurred in KRAS-mutant, not EGFR-mutant or double wild-type, nodules. Clonality was highest in normal lung, lower in later-stage lesions apparently.

This CDR3 is built from 16 residues. V was clipped by 1 base and J by 3 bases; unmatched bases: 8. Germline CDR1 SGHTA, CDR2 FQGNSA. This TCR derives from a person aged 60 to 70 with lung adenocarcinoma. The chain employs TRBV7-2 and TRBJ2-5; 7 nucleotides line up with TRBD2. Sequenced material: FFPE invasive lung adenocarcinoma tissue. The CDR3 region is CASSLVRGAGEETQYF. The CDR3 region has the DNA TGTGCCAGCAGCTTAGTGAGGGGCGCGGGAGAAGAGACCCAGTACTTC.